This T cell receptor (beta chain) was captured by sequencing in a study of blood T cells in healthy people across ages. This clonotype is a singleton in its sample. Germline assignment: CDR1 SGHTA and CDR2 FQGNSA. There are 15 residues in the CDR3. V shed 5 bases and J shed 0 bases, with 11 bases lying between them. A J-beta primer mix and a sample-barcoded 5' primer were used in a second PCR of about 7 to 12 cycles. Using its own MiXCR run on the 5' RACE reads, TCRdb lists one record per CDR3 protein. The sample lists under 1,000,000 distinct CDR3 sequences, 35% to 40% occurring once. The source material was blood. V usage is TRBV7-2 and J usage is TRBJ2-1; D unresolved. The clonotype comes from a man between 18 and 35 years old in good health. The CDR3 sequence is CASSAPLSSYNEQFF. The CDR3 DNA is TGTGCCAGCAGCGCCCCCTTGAGCTCCTACAATGAGCAGTTCTTC.